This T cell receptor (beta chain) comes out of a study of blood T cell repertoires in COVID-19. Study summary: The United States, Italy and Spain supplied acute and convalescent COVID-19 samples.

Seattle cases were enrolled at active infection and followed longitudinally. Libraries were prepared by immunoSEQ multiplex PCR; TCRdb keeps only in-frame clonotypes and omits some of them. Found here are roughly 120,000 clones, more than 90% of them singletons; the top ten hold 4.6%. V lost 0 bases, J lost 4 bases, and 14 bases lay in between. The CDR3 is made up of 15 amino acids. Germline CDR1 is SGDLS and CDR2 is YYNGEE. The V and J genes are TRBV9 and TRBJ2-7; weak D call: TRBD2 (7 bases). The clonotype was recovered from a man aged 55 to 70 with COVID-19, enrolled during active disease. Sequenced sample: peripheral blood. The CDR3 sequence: CASSVGEGGVYEQYF. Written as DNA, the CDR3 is TGTGCCAGCAGCGTAGGAGAGGGGGGGGTATACGAGCAGTACTTC. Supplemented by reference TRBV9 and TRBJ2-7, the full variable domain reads DSGVTQTPKHLITATGQRVTLRCSPRSGDLSVYWYQQSLDQGLQFLIQYYNGEERAKGNILERFSAQQFPDLHSELNLSSLELGDSALYFCASSVGEGGVYEQYFGPGTRLTVT.